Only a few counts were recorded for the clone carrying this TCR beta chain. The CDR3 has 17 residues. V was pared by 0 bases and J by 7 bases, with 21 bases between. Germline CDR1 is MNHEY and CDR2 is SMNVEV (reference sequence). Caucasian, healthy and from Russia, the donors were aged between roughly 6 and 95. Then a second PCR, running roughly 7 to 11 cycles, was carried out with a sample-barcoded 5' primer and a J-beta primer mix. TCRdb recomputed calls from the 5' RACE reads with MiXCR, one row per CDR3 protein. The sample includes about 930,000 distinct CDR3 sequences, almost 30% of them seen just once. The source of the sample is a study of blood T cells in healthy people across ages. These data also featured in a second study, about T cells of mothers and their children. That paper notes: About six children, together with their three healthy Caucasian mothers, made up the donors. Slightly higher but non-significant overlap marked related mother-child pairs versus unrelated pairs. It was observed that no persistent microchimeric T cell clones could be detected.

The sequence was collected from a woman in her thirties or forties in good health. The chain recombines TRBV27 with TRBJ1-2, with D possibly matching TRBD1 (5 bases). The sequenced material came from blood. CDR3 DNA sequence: TGTGCCAGCAGTTTATCCGGGGCCAACAGAGGATTGCCTGGCTACACCTTC. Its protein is CASSLSGANRGLPGYTF.